The clone carrying this TCR beta chain was counted a few times. What it recognizes is unknown. The protocol was immunoSEQ multiplex PCR, while the TCRdb copy is restricted to in-frame clones and leaves out a portion. Among 98,000 or so clones listed, 70% to 90% were seen once. The data derive from a study of T cell responses to AZD1222 COVID-19 vaccine. General study findings and limits: No day 14 peak samples; only post-peak repertoires were characterized. The number of AZD1222 recipients seropositive at baseline was only five to seven.

Germline V gene lookup returns CDR1 GTSNPN and CDR2 SVGIG (reference sequence). There are 12 residues in the CDR3. Deletions cut 2 bases from V and 7 bases from J, with 9 bases between. The gene calls are TRBV30 and TRBJ1-5; D is ambiguous. This TCR was recovered from an adult in good health. The material was peripheral blood, obtained on day 0 of AZD1222 vaccination. The CDR3 nucleotides read TGTGCCTGGAGTCGGGGTGACCAGCCCCAGCATTTT. This translates into CAWSRGDQPQHF.